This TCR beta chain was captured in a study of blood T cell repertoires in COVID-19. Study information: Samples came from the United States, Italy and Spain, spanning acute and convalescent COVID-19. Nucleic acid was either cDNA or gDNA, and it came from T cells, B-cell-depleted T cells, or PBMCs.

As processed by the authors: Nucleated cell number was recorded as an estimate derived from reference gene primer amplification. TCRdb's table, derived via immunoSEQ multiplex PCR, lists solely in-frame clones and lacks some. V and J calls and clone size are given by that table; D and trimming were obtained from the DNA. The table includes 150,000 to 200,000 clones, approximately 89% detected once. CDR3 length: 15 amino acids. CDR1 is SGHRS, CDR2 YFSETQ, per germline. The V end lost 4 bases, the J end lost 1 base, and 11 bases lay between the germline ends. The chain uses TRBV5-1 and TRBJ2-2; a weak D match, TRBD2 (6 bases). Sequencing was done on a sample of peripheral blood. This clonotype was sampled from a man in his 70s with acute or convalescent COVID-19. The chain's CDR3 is CASSRTSLNTGELFF. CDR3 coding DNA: TGCGCCAGCAGCCGTACTAGCTTGAACACCGGGGAGCTGTTTTTT.